This TCR beta chain was sequenced in a study of cytomegalovirus exposure and HLA in healthy donors. PCR employed 60 Vbeta and 13 Jbeta primers. Using immunoSEQ multiplex PCR, the repertoire was profiled, and TCRdb retains in-frame clones only, with some absent. The table includes approximately 190,000 clones, 81% detected once. V was cut by 6 bases and J by 3 bases, with 6 bases left in between. This CDR3 is 12 amino acids long. Germline values: CDR1 SNHLY, CDR2 FYNNEI. The sample holds a few counts of this clone. The clonotype was recovered from a man aged 40-55 years in good health and CMV-seropositive. The chain links TRBV2 to TRBJ1-5, with D unresolved. Material for sequencing was PBMCs. DNA of the CDR3: TGTGCCAGCAGGGGAGACAATCAGCCCCAGCATTTT. Amino acids: CASRGDNQPQHF.